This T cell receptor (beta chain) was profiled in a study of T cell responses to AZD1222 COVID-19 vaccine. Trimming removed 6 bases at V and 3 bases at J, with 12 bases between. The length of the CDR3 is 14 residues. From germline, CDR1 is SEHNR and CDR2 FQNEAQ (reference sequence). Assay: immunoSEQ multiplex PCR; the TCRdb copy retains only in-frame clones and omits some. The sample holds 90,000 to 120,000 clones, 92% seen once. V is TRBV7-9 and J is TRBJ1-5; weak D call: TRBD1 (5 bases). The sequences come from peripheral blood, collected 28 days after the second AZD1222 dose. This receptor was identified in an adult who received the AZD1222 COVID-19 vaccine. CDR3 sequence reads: CASRADSYNQPQHF. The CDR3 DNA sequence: TGTGCCAGCAGAGCTGACAGCTACAATCAGCCCCAGCATTTT.